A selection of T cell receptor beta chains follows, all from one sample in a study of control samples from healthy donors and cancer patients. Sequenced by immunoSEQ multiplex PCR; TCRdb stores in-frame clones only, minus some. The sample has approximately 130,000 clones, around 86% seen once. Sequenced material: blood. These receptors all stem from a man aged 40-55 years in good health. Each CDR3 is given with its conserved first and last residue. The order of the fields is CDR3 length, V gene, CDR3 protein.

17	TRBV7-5	CARSLVGGGGRPYEQYF
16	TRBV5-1	CASSLAGTGRNSPLHF
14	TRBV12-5	CASGTLGRQAELFF
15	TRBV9	CASSVLDGSYNEQFF
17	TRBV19	CASSIAGGGDSSYEQYF
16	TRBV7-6	CASSLEGGSGANVLTF
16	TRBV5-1	CASSPIDRTNTGELFF
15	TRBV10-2	CASSGDRVYKNIQYF
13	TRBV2	CASSGTPTGTQYF
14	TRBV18	CASSPGANTGELFF
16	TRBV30	CAWSAPARQGGQPQHF
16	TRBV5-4	CASSPRELPNTGELFF
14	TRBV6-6	CASSYSRDSQPQHF
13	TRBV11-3	CASSQRGAYEQYF
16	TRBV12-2	CASRLAQALSDTEAFF
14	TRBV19	CASMPAGLGTEAFF
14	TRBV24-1	CATSDQGANYGYTF
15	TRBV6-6	CASSRFLGGEYEQYF
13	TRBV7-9	CASSLAEAREQFF
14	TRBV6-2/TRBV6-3	CASSYSGGAETQYF
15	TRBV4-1	CASSQEGATGNTIYF
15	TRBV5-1	CASSPTSGTRLTKYF
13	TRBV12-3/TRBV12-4	CASNPGQVYGYTF
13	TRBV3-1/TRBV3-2	CASSQTPAGGYTF
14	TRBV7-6	CASSPDRNTGELFF
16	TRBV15	CATSRGAVLSDSPLHF
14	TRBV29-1	CSARQGAANYGYTF
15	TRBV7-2	CASTQTNGPGEKLFF
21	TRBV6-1	CASSERGPDRVTPRGANVLTF
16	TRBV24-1	CATSKGREGSSQPQHF
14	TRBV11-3	CASSYSHSGSEQYF
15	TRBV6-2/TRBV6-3	CASNPSGTGSYEQYF
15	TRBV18	CASSPNRDSPTLKFF
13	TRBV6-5	CASRDRQNTEAFF
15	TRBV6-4	CASSEEGSSYNEQFF
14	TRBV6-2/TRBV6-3	CASSEQGASTEAFF
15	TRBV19	CASSSTGGDREKLFF